The 18 T cell receptor beta chains below were found in one sample sequenced in a study of blood T cell repertoires in COVID-19. Only in-frame clones appear in the TCRdb table, and some are missing; sequencing was by immunoSEQ multiplex PCR. The table includes some 120,000 clones, 84% detected once. Input material: peripheral blood. All receptors come from a human donor in a cohort sampled during active COVID-19.

The chain joins TRBV6-5 to TRBJ1-5, with 10 positions matching TRBD1. The V and J ends lost 7 bases and 7 bases, in that order; junction bases with no gene match: 4. The CDR3 has 13 amino acids. In germline, CDR1 is MNHEY, CDR2 SVGAGI. The CDR3 nucleotides are TGTGCCAGCAAGGGGACAGGGGAACAGCCCCAGCATTTT. Translated, it gives CASKGTGEQPQHF.

Only one count was recorded for this clone. The chain has TRBV11-3 and TRBJ2-7, with TRBD1 as a possible D gene (6 bases). The V and J ends lost 1 base and 2 bases respectively, with 9 bases between them. Germline V gives CDR1 SGHNT, CDR2 YENEEA. The CDR3 has 14 residues. In DNA form, the CDR3 reads TGTGCCAGCAGCTTAGGGGCAGGGGCCTACGAGCAGTACTTC. Its translation is CASSLGAGAYEQYF. The whole variable domain, filled in from reference TRBV11-3 and TRBJ2-7, reads EAGVVQSPRYKIIEKKQPVAFWCNPISGHNTLYWYLQNLGQGPELLIRYENEEAVDDSQLPKDRFSAERLKGVDSTLKIQPAELGDSAVYLCASSLGAGAYEQYFGPGTRLTVT.

The chain carries TRBV6-6 and TRBJ2-7; tentatively, D is TRBD1 (5 bases). The CDR3 totals 12 residues. Germline loops: CDR1 MNHNY, CDR2 SVGAGI (reference sequence). The V and J ends lost 10 bases and 3 bases respectively, with 13 bases between them. CDR3 residues: CATGQGVYEQYF. CDR3 DNA sequence: TGTGCCACCGGACAAGGGGTCTACGAGCAGTACTTC.

Only a few counts were recorded for this clone. This chain links TRBV5-1 with TRBJ2-1; 12 bases fit TRBD2. V gave up 2 bases and J gave up 8 bases; unmatched junction bases: 2. The CDR3 has 14 amino acids. CDR1 is SGHRS, CDR2 YFSETQ, per germline. CDR3 DNA: TGCGCCAGCAGCTTCTGGACTAGCGGGGATGAGCAGTTCTTC. The encoded protein is CASSFWTSGDEQFF.

This chain connects TRBV5-4 to TRBJ1-1; 10 nucleotides match TRBD1. The CDR3 is 15 amino acids. In germline, CDR1 is SGHNT, CDR2 YYREEE (reference sequence). V trimming: 4 bases; J trimming: 5 bases; junction bases outside the gene matches: 8. The chain's CDR3 is CASSPQGQGRTEAFF. CDR3 coding DNA: TGTGCCAGCAGCCCCCAGGGACAGGGGAGGACTGAAGCTTTCTTT. Using reference TRBV5-4 and TRBJ1-1 for the parts outside the CDR3, the full variable domain is ETGVTQSPTHLIKTRGQQVTLRCSSQSGHNTVSWYQQALGQGPQFIFQYYREEENGRGNFPPRFSGLQFPNYSSELNVNALELDDSALYLCASSPQGQGRTEAFFGQGTRLTVV.

This clone was seen a few times. The chain recombines TRBV5-1 with TRBJ2-5, with 11 nucleotides matching TRBD2. The CDR3 totals 15 residues. V dropped 6 bases and J dropped 5; count of bases not matched to a gene: 9. From germline, CDR1 is SGHRS and CDR2 YFSETQ. Written as DNA, the CDR3 is TGCGCCAGCACCACCAGACTAGCGGGGAGGGAGACCCAGTACTTC. Translation gives CASTTRLAGRETQYF.

V gene TRBV5-6 combines with J gene TRBJ1-2; no reliable D call. This CDR3 is 13 amino acids long. Germline loops: CDR1 SGHDT, CDR2 YYEEEE. V was clipped by 1 base and J by 2 bases, with 6 bases between them. Written as DNA, the CDR3 is TGTGCCAGCAGCTTGTCTGAGAACTATGGCTACACCTTC. Protein: CASSLSENYGYTF.

J is TRBJ2-3 and V is TRBV3-1 (or the pseudogene TRBV3-2); the D gene is possibly TRBD1 (6 bases). The V end was cut by 0 bases, the J end by 3 bases, with 10 bases between. Germline V gene sequence: CDR1 LGHDT, CDR2 YNNKEL (reference sequence). CDR3 length: 15 residues. The CDR3 bases are TGTGCCAGCAGCCAAGACGGGACAACGACAGATACGCAGTATTTT. As protein: CASSQDGTTTDTQYF.

The chain employs TRBV29-1 and TRBJ2-7; 7 bases map to TRBD2. Germline assignment: CDR1 SQVTM and CDR2 ANQGSEA. The CDR3 is 13 residues long. With V trimmed by 4 bases and J by 1 base, 4 bases remained unmatched. In nucleotides, the CDR3 is TGCAGCGTTGTTGGGCGGGGGTCCTACGAGCAGTACTTC. It specifies CSVVGRGSYEQYF.

The chain recombines TRBV5-6 with TRBJ2-5; TRBD2 matches 11 bases. The germline gives CDR1 SGHDT, CDR2 YYEEEE. There are 18 residues in the CDR3. Trimming took 3 bases from V and 3 from J; bases not matched to a gene: 13. The CDR3 loop is CASSWRASGGSPKETQYF. The DNA for the CDR3 is TGTGCCAGCAGCTGGCGGGCTAGCGGGGGGTCGCCTAAAGAGACCCAGTACTTC.

This clone was picked up a small number of times. The V and J genes are TRBV19 and TRBJ1-6, with a possible D match to TRBD1 (6 bases). Germline V gene sequence: CDR1 LNHDA, CDR2 SQIVND (reference sequence). This CDR3 comprises 15 residues. The germline V and J ends were trimmed by 7 bases and 9 bases, with 19 bases remaining between them. CDR3 coding DNA: TGTGCCAGTAATAGCGGGACACAAATACCTTCACCCCTCCACTTT. Translating it yields CASNSGTQIPSPLHF.

CDR3 loop: CASSPEQGARPNYGYTF. CDR3 DNA: TGTGCCAGCAGCCCTGAACAGGGGGCGCGTCCTAACTATGGCTACACCTTC. The V and J genes are TRBV7-9 and TRBJ1-2; 9 bases match TRBD1. V lost 5 bases, J lost 0 bases, and 10 bases stayed unmatched. Germline V CDR1 and CDR2: SEHNR, FQNEAQ (reference sequence). The length of the CDR3 is 17 residues.

The rearrangement links TRBV10-1 to TRBJ2-7; 9 bases are a match to TRBD1. The CDR3 consists of 15 residues. CDR1 and CDR2 from the germline V gene are WNHNN and SYGVQD (reference sequence). J lost 5 bases, V lost 5 bases, and 10 bases had no gene match. CDR3 nucleotides: TGCGCCAGCAGTATGAACAGGGGGCGCCAGCACGAGCAGTACTTC. This translates into CASSMNRGRQHEQYF.

This clone showed up just a few times. This chain connects TRBV9 to TRBJ1-1, with D uncertain. The CDR3 extends over 13 amino acids. V was clipped by 7 bases and J by 0 bases, with 10 bases between them. CDR1 and CDR2 from the germline V gene are SGDLS and YYNGEE. CDR3 in DNA: TGTGCCAGCCACGAGGCCGTGAACACTGAAGCTTTCTTT. Residues: CASHEAVNTEAFF.

V usage is TRBV9 and J usage is TRBJ1-5, with D hard to call. The length of the CDR3 is 12 residues. The germline V gene has CDR1 SGDLS and CDR2 YYNGEE. Trimming removed 5 bases at V and 7 bases at J, with 10 bases between. This CDR3 reads CASRAAKQPQHF. In nucleotides, the CDR3 is TGTGCCAGCAGAGCGGCGAAACAGCCCCAGCATTTT.

The chain has TRBV30 and TRBJ1-5; D possibly corresponds to TRBD1 (6 bases). CDR1 and CDR2 (germline): GTSNPN, SVGIG (reference sequence). V lost 3 bases and J lost 13, with 16 bases in between. This CDR3 spans 12 amino acids. The CDR3 DNA follows: TGTGCCTGGAGCGTAGAACAGGGAAAACAGCATTTT. Translated: CAWSVEQGKQHF.

This clone was counted once. This chain links TRBV5-1 with TRBJ1-4; D remains ambiguous. Trimming removed 4 bases at V and 5 bases at J, with 9 bases between. The CDR3 consists of 13 residues. Germline V lookup: CDR1 SGHRS, CDR2 YFSETQ. The CDR3 sequence is CASSLPQNEKLFF. In nucleotides, the CDR3 is TGCGCCAGCAGCCTCCCCCAGAATGAAAAACTGTTTTTT.

The J gene is TRBJ2-7, the V gene TRBV5-6, with D hard to call. Deletions cut 0 bases from V and 6 bases from J, with 10 bases between. Germline CDR1 SGHDT, CDR2 YYEEEE. CDR3 size: 13 residues. CDR3 bases: TGTGCCAGCAGCTTGGACACACCCACCGAGCAGTACTTC. This gives the protein CASSLDTPTEQYF.